This is a list of T cell receptor beta chains from one sample in a study of cytomegalovirus exposure and HLA in healthy donors. The repertoire was sequenced with immunoSEQ multiplex PCR; TCRdb's copy has only in-frame clones and lacks some. Here the sample spans some 120,000 clones, 75% to 85% being singletons. The sequenced sample was PBMCs. These receptors came from a woman aged 50 to 60 in good health and CMV-seropositive. Each CDR3 is given with its conserved first and last residue. The order of the fields is V gene, CDR3 length, J gene, CDR3 protein.

V gene: TRBV4-3
CDR3 length: 15
J gene: TRBJ2-7
CDR3 protein: CASSQASGSSYEQYF

V gene: TRBV18
CDR3 length: 18
J gene: TRBJ2-5
CDR3 protein: CASSPPGTSGRAGETQYF

V gene: TRBV6-6
CDR3 length: 14
J gene: TRBJ1-1
CDR3 protein: CASRTGQRNTEAFF

V gene: TRBV12-5
CDR3 length: 15
J gene: TRBJ2-5
CDR3 protein: CASGLVRQGRETQYF

V gene: TRBV27
CDR3 length: 14
J gene: TRBJ1-5
CDR3 protein: CASSLGWGDQPQHF

V gene: TRBV27
CDR3 length: 14
J gene: TRBJ1-2
CDR3 protein: CASSLSRGRRGYTF

V gene: TRBV7-2
CDR3 length: 16
J gene: TRBJ2-7
CDR3 protein: CASSPGGRGRAYEQYF

V gene: TRBV4-2
CDR3 length: 13
J gene: TRBJ2-7
CDR3 protein: CASSQEMSSEQYF

V gene: TRBV30
CDR3 length: 14
J gene: TRBJ1-1
CDR3 protein: CARGAGQWNTEAFF

V gene: TRBV9
CDR3 length: 13
J gene: TRBJ2-7
CDR3 protein: CASSGGTSYEQYF

V gene: TRBV19
CDR3 length: 15
J gene: TRBJ1-1
CDR3 protein: CASSTQYLSSAEAFF

V gene: TRBV4-3
CDR3 length: 16
J gene: TRBJ2-7
CDR3 protein: CASSHSSGLGSYEQYF

V gene: TRBV4-1
CDR3 length: 14
J gene: TRBJ2-2
CDR3 protein: CASSRSRTDGELFF

V gene: TRBV7-8
CDR3 length: 15
J gene: TRBJ1-1
CDR3 protein: CASRSLQGAYTEAFF

V gene: TRBV7-3
CDR3 length: 16
J gene: TRBJ1-2
CDR3 protein: CASSLNAGGGRTGYTF

V gene: TRBV4-1
CDR3 length: 17
J gene: TRBJ2-5
CDR3 protein: CASSHLGLASRQETQYF

V gene: TRBV5-6
CDR3 length: 13
J gene: TRBJ1-4
CDR3 protein: CASSRQGREKLFF

V gene: TRBV7-2
CDR3 length: 17
J gene: TRBJ1-5
CDR3 protein: CASSPSPYRVPNQPQHF

V gene: TRBV7-9
CDR3 length: 15
J gene: TRBJ2-3
CDR3 protein: CASSLLQLPTDTQYF

V gene: TRBV7-8
CDR3 length: 16
J gene: TRBJ2-7
CDR3 protein: CASSFSGGGEGYEQYF

V gene: TRBV6-1
CDR3 length: 15
J gene: TRBJ1-1
CDR3 protein: CASSVDRGLGTEAFF

V gene: TRBV29-1
CDR3 length: 12
J gene: TRBJ2-5
CDR3 protein: CSASPGRETQYF

V gene: TRBV6-1
CDR3 length: 15
J gene: TRBJ2-1
CDR3 protein: CASRGVAGGRDEQFF

V gene: TRBV5-1
CDR3 length: 17
J gene: TRBJ2-3
CDR3 protein: CASSFGGRLAGEDTQYF

V gene: TRBV13
CDR3 length: 15
J gene: -
CDR3 protein: CASSYPTSGSYEQYF

V gene: TRBV5-4
CDR3 length: 15
J gene: TRBJ2-5
CDR3 protein: CASTLEAGVQETQYF

V gene: TRBV5-5
CDR3 length: 13
J gene: TRBJ2-1
CDR3 protein: CASSQTSYNEQFF

V gene: TRBV6-5
CDR3 length: 12
J gene: TRBJ2-7
CDR3 protein: CASTGISYEQYF

V gene: TRBV7-6
CDR3 length: 15
J gene: TRBJ1-4
CDR3 protein: CASSQPGQGVEKLFF

V gene: TRBV6-1
CDR3 length: 13
J gene: TRBJ1-1
CDR3 protein: CASSRTGKTEAFF

V gene: TRBV6-5
CDR3 length: 16
J gene: TRBJ2-7
CDR3 protein: CASSYSRTVSRYEQYF

V gene: TRBV13
CDR3 length: 17
J gene: TRBJ2-3
CDR3 protein: CASSPANLARTPNTQYF

V gene: TRBV7-2
CDR3 length: 14
J gene: TRBJ1-1
CDR3 protein: CASSFQVRNTEAFF

V gene: TRBV2
CDR3 length: 14
J gene: TRBJ1-4
CDR3 protein: CASSEGRANEKLFF

V gene: TRBV9
CDR3 length: 14
J gene: TRBJ1-4
CDR3 protein: CASSPGGGGGQLFF

V gene: TRBV4-3
CDR3 length: 15
J gene: TRBJ1-4
CDR3 protein: CASSRQGATNEKLFF

V gene: TRBV27
CDR3 length: 17
J gene: TRBJ1-4
CDR3 protein: CASSRLLKTGTNEKLFF

V gene: TRBV6-5
CDR3 length: 16
J gene: TRBJ2-5
CDR3 protein: CASSYSSGGGQETQYF

V gene: TRBV4-1
CDR3 length: 18
J gene: TRBJ2-1
CDR3 protein: CASSHQRGLEGTYNEQFF

V gene: TRBV7-8
CDR3 length: 16
J gene: TRBJ2-2
CDR3 protein: CASSFRLSGYTGELFF

V gene: TRBV4-2
CDR3 length: 15
J gene: TRBJ1-1
CDR3 protein: CASRKGSPGQDEAFF

V gene: TRBV6-5
CDR3 length: 14
J gene: TRBJ1-1
CDR3 protein: CASSYWGGISEAFF

V gene: TRBV4-3
CDR3 length: 16
J gene: TRBJ1-2
CDR3 protein: CASSHGAGTGGFGYTF

V gene: TRBV4-2
CDR3 length: 15
J gene: TRBJ2-3
CDR3 protein: CASSQDRLAGDTQYF

V gene: TRBV9
CDR3 length: 14
J gene: TRBJ2-7
CDR3 protein: CASSEGLGPYEQYF

V gene: TRBV15
CDR3 length: 14
J gene: TRBJ2-5
CDR3 protein: CATSGRGGAETQYF

V gene: TRBV4-1
CDR3 length: 16
J gene: TRBJ2-5
CDR3 protein: CASSPETGGTQETQYF

V gene: TRBV2
CDR3 length: 15
J gene: TRBJ2-3
CDR3 protein: CASSEQSSSTDTQYF

V gene: TRBV23-1
CDR3 length: 16
J gene: TRBJ2-3
CDR3 protein: CASSRGPAGETDTQYF

V gene: TRBV30
CDR3 length: 13
J gene: TRBJ2-1
CDR3 protein: CAWSGLSYNEQFF

V gene: TRBV6-1
CDR3 length: 14
J gene: TRBJ1-5
CDR3 protein: CATRTRQGDQPQHF

V gene: TRBV6-6
CDR3 length: 12
J gene: -
CDR3 protein: CASRKPPYEQYF

V gene: TRBV4-1
CDR3 length: 15
J gene: TRBJ2-7
CDR3 protein: CASSQGQGAWNEQYF